This entry concerns a single T cell receptor beta chain. What it recognizes is unknown. The source of the sample is a study of graft-versus-host responses after intestinal transplantation. The overall study: Recipients received multivisceral, liver-intestinal, or isolated intestinal transplants.

The CDR3 has 14 amino acids. CDR1 is SGHDT and CDR2 is YYEEEE in the germline V gene. Between the trimmed V and J ends, which lost 4 bases and 1 base, there was a span of 11 bases. Some clones are missing from TCRdb's copy, which holds only in-frame ones; the method was immunoSEQ multiplex PCR. The repertoire has roughly 120,000 clones, about nine tenths of them found once; the top ten carry around 0.2%. Overall study findings and caveats: Patients with graft-donor T cell macrochimerism had high graft-versus-host to host-versus-graft clonal ratios in allografts. Recipient bone marrow held GvH clones, some seen earlier in ileum or blood.

This TCR was sampled from a human donor who received an intestinal transplant. The genes are TRBV5-6 and TRBJ1-1; D unresolved. The sequenced sample was unstimulated CD4+ T cells sorted from spleen or lymph node cells, obtained before intestinal transplant. In DNA, the CDR3 is TGTGCCAGCAGCCGAGGGTTAGCGAACACTGAAGCTTTCTTT. Amino acid sequence: CASSRGLANTEAFF.